Given below is one T cell receptor beta chain in context. This clonotype was recorded many times. Its binding antigen is unknown. No base quality values were provided; no much bigger clone lies one nucleotide off. Here V drops 1 base and J drops 4 bases, and the junction holds 4 bases not matched to any gene. Spanning cysteine to phenylalanine, the CDR3 consists of 15 amino acids. Just the 45-base CDR3 DNA is kept, in frame starting at base 1. The germline V gene (reference sequence) provides CDR1 LGHDT and CDR2 YNNKEL. These data come from a study of T cells in Graves' hyperthyroidism and ophthalmopathy (dated by TCRdb to between 2017 and 2020). With respect to the entire study: Peripheral blood samples were taken at the time of initial diagnosis, prior to any treatment. TCR Vbeta CDR3 sequencing of 135 peripheral blood samples (around 45 ophthalmopathy, 75 hyperthyroidism and some 17 progressor patients) is reported in the paper. To identify distinguishing TCR V-J signatures, a discovery cohort of some 100 patients was used, comprising 40 to 45 with Graves' ophthalmopathy and 57 with stable Graves' hyperthyroidism. Prospective prediction of ophthalmopathy was tested in an independent validation cohort of 18 to 20 hyperthyroidism patients and 15 to 17 patients who later progressed to ophthalmopathy. Following sampling, methimazole starting at 30 mg daily was given to hyperthyroidism patients, and high-dose intravenous methylprednisolone was given to ophthalmopathy patients. Thyroid tissue and blood T-cell repertoires from more than 5 Graves' hyperthyroidism patients were also compared in the study. The 75 to 100 discovery patients were randomly split 7:3 into training and test sets.

The TCR beta CDR3 regions were amplified from RNA transcripts. The TCR CDR3 was subjected to a first round of RT-PCR using the HTBI primer set and the Qiagen OneStep RT-PCR kit. Libraries were constructed in a second round of multiplex PCR, after which size selection and purification were performed. The libraries were sequenced on an Illumina HiSeq2000 using paired-end 100 bp reads. From the authors' description of their analysis: SOAPnuke was used to process the raw data, removing reads that contained adapters or uncalled bases, had a mean Phred below 15, or lacked an exact match to the constant primer or identifier. COPE v1.2.5 was used to merge the high-quality paired reads, and each unique nucleotide sequence was defined as a clonotype. Clonotypes were aligned to IMGT TRBV, TRBD and TRBJ reference segments using MiTCR v1.1. Analysis was restricted to V-J combinations with a frequency above 0.0001, which covered roughly 99% of repertoires. A TCS score was defined as the ratio between F50 (clonal expansion) and ExV (chaos), using BLOSUM62-based TCRdist between CDR3 peptides within each V-J. Welch's t-statistics and random forest reduced around 510 V-J features to roughly 13, which were used in a naive Bayes classifier (R e1071). TCRdb's own reprocessing of the public reads used fastp at Q25 and MiXCR and kept productive beta chains. CDR3 protein sequences are deduplicated, and each keeps its most common genes and DNA. These V and J calls are TCRdb output, not the study's own analysis. The sample yields around 380,000 distinct CDR3 sequences; about 13% were counted once. The top ten clonotypes cover around 21% of the sample.

The research as a whole found: No statistical method was used to set the sample size in advance, and investigators knew the group allocation. Most expanded thyroid clonotypes (frequency above 0.001) were also detected in blood, a finding suggesting that blood repertoires may reflect thyroid immune responses. In validation, the model predicted progression to ophthalmopathy a median of around 6.5 months before onset, with about 64% sensitivity and 72.22% specificity. In cross-validation, a model built on a 13 V-J signature told ophthalmopathy apart from stable hyperthyroidism with 87.88% sensitivity and about 81% specificity, and in testing the same model reached 80%/75%.

Hyperthyroidism patients were newly diagnosed, with disease duration under 2 months, and aged 18 to 65 years. Any patient with an uncontrolled infection, another autoimmune disease, pregnancy or lactation was excluded. Diagnoses were established on the basis of clinical symptoms, serum thyroxine and TRAb, thyroid ultrasound, and orbital computed tomography. Blood from progressor patients was drawn when they were first diagnosed with hyperthyroidism, before any ophthalmopathy symptoms appeared. PBMCs were isolated from 10 ml of fresh peripheral blood by Ficoll-Paque density gradient centrifugation. Progressor patients were initially diagnosed with Graves' hyperthyroidism and developed ophthalmopathy during follow-up. Total RNA was extracted with Trizol reagent, and quality was checked on an Agilent 2100 Bioanalyzer.

The origin of this receptor is a man between 25 and 39 years old with Graves' hyperthyroidism that later progressed to Graves' ophthalmopathy. The specimen sequenced was blood. The chain couples TRBV3-1 to TRBJ2-7; TRBD1 lines up with 10 middle nucleotides. Here the CDR3 is given as CASSQVGQGLYEQYF. The DNA sequence is as follows: TGTGCCAGCAGCCAAGTGGGACAGGGGCTTTACGAGCAGTACTTC.